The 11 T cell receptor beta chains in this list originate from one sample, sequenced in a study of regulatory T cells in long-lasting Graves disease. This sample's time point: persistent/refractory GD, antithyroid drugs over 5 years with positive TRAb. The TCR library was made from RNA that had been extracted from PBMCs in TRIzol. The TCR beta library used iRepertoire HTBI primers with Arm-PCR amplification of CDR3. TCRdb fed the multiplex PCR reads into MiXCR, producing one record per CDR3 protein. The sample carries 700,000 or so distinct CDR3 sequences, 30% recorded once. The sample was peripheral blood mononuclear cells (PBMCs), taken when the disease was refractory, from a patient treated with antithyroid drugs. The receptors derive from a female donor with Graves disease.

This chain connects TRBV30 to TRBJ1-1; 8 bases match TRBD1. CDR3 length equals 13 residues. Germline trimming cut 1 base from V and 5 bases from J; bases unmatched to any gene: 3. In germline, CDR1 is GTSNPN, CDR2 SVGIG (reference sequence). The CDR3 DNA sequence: TGTGCCTGGAGTGCAGGACAGGGTACTGAAGCTTTCTTT. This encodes CAWSAGQGTEAFF.

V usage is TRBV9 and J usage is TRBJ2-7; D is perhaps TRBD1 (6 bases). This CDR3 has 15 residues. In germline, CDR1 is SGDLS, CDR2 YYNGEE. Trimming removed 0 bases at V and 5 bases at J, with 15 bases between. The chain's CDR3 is CASSVAVSQGHEQYF. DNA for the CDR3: TGTGCCAGCAGCGTAGCGGTTTCACAGGGCCACGAGCAGTACTTC. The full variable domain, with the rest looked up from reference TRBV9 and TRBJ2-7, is DSGVTQTPKHLITATGQRVTLRCSPRSGDLSVYWYQQSLDQGLQFLIQYYNGEERAKGNILERFSAQQFPDLHSELNLSSLELGDSALYFCASSVAVSQGHEQYFGPGTRLTVT.

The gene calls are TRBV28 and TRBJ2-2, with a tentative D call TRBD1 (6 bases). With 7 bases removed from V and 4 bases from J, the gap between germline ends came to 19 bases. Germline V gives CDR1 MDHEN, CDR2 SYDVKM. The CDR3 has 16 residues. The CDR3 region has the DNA TGTGCCAGCATCCAAAGGGGAACAGGGCGCACCGGGGAGCTGTTTTTT. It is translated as CASIQRGTGRTGELFF.

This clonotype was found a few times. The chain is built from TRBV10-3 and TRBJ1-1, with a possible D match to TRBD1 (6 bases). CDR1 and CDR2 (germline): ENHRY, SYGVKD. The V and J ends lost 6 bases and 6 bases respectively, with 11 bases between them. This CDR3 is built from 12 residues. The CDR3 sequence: CAIRADSAEAFF. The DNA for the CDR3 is TGTGCCATCAGAGCGGACAGCGCTGAAGCTTTCTTT.

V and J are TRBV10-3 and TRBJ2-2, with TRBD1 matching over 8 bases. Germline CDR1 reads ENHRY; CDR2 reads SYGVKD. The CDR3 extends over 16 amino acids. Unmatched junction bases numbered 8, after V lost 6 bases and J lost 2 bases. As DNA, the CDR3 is TGTGCCATCAGCGACCCCGGGACAGGCAACACCGGGGAGCTGTTTTTT. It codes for CAISDPGTGNTGELFF.

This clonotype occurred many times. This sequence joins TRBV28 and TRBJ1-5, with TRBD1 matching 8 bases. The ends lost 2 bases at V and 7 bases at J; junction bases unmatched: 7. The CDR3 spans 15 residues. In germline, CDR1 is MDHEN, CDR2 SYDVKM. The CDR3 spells CASSLHGQGQQPQHF. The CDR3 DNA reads TGTGCCAGCAGTTTACACGGACAGGGACAACAGCCCCAGCATTTT.

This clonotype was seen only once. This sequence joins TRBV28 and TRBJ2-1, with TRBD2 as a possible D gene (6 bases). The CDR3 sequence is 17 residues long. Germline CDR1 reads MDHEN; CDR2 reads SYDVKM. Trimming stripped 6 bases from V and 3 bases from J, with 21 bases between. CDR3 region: CASSLLGSGLSYNEQFF. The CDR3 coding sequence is TGTGCCAGCAGCCTCCTGGGTAGCGGCCTTAGCTACAATGAGCAGTTCTTC.

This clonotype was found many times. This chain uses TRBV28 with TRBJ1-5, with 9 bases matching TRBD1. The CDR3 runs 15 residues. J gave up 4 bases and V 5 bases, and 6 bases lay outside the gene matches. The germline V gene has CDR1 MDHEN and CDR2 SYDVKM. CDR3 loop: CASSRNRGRNQPQHF. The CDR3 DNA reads TGTGCCAGCAGTCGCAACAGGGGGCGGAATCAGCCCCAGCATTTT.

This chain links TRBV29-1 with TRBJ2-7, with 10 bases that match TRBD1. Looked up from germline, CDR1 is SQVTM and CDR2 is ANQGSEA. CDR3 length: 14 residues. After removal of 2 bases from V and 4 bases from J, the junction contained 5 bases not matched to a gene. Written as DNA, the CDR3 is TGCAGCGTTGAAAAGACAGGGGGCGGGTACGAGCAGTACTTC. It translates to CSVEKTGGGYEQYF.

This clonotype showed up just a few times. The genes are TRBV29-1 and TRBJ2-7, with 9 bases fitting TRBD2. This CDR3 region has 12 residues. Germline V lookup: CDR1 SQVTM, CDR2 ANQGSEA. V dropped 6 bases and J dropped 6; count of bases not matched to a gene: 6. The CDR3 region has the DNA TGCAGCGTCCTAGCGGGACTCTCCGAGCAGTACTTC. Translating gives CSVLAGLSEQYF.

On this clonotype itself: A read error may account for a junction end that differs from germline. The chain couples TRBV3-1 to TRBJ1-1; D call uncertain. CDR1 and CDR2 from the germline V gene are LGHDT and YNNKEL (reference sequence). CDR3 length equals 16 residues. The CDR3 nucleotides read TGTGCCAGCAGCCAAGATTGGGGTCTGCGGAACACTGAAGCTCTCTTT. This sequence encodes CASSQDWGLRNTEALF.